This passage covers 8 T cell receptor beta chains from one sample sequenced in a study of regulatory T cells in long-lasting Graves disease. Described time point: newly diagnosed GD, antithyroid drugs for less than 3 months. The TCR library was made from RNA extracted from PBMCs. Investigators prepared the TCR beta libraries by applying iRepertoire HTBI primers and Arm-PCR of CDR3 regions. Each CDR3 protein gets one entry after TCRdb re-called the multiplex PCR reads with MiXCR. The sample lists about 540,000 distinct CDR3 sequences; roughly 13% were seen once. These data were likewise used in another study, on T cells in Graves' hyperthyroidism and ophthalmopathy.

The material sequenced was peripheral blood mononuclear cells (PBMCs), taken at new diagnosis, from a patient treated with antithyroid drugs. The receptors here all came from a man younger than 45 with Graves disease.

This clonotype was counted many times. The J gene is TRBJ1-5, the V gene TRBV19; D is possibly TRBD1 (6 bases). Germline V gene data show CDR1 as LNHDA and CDR2 as SQIVND (reference sequence). The CDR3 has 14 residues. Trimming shortened V by 9 bases and J by 0 bases, and 12 bases separated the two germline ends. This chain's CDR3 is CASRTEYSNQPQHF. Here the CDR3 DNA reads TGTGCCAGCCGGACAGAGTATAGCAATCAGCCCCAGCATTTT.

This clonotype was detected only a few times. V is TRBV27 and J is TRBJ2-3; TRBD2 matches at 7 bases. J lost 8 bases, V lost 0 bases, and 17 bases had no gene match. The CDR3 extends over 18 amino acids. The germline V gene encodes CDR1 MNHEY and CDR2 SMNVEV (reference sequence). CDR3 DNA sequence: TGTGCCAGCAGTTTATCGACTTCGCGGGAGTCGGAGTGGGGTACGCAGTATTTT. It specifies CASSLSTSRESEWGTQYF.

Details on this clonotype: Because the CDR3 is missing its conserved closing phenylalanine or tryptophan, this is likely a read error. The chain links TRBV19 to TRBJ2-1; 8 positions match TRBD1. The CDR3 spans 16 residues. From germline, CDR1 is LNHDA and CDR2 SQIVND (reference sequence). J was trimmed by 4 bases and V by 5 bases; bases with no gene match: 10. CDR3 bases: TGTGCCAGTAGTTCTGGACAGGGTGGAGGATACAATGAGCAGTTCCTC. Its protein product is CASSSGQGGGYNEQFL.

This clonotype was detected ten times or more. The rearrangement uses TRBV7-2 and TRBJ2-1; 7 bases agree with TRBD2. Germline trimming cut 5 bases from V and 8 bases from J; bases unmatched to any gene: 9. The CDR3 length is 14 residues. Germline values: CDR1 SGHTA, CDR2 FQGNSA. The chain's CDR3 is CASSNRGSGDEQFF. The CDR3 nucleotides are TGTGCCAGCAGCAACCGGGGGAGCGGGGATGAGCAGTTCTTC. Supplemented by reference TRBV7-2 and TRBJ2-1, the full variable domain reads GAGVSQSPSNKVTEKGKDVELRCDPISGHTALYWYRQSLGQGLEFLIYFQGNSAPDKSGLPSDRFSAERTGGSVSTLTIQRTQQEDSAVYLCASSNRGSGDEQFFGPGTRLTVL.

This clonotype was detected only a few times. This sequence joins TRBV27 and TRBJ2-1, with D perhaps TRBD1 (6 bases). Trimming removed 2 bases from V and 7 bases from J, with 12 bases in between. Germline V gene lookup returns CDR1 MNHEY and CDR2 SMNVEV (reference sequence). The CDR3 is 14 residues long. CDR3 region: CASSLQGTGNEQFF. The DNA for the CDR3 is TGTGCCAGCAGTTTACAGGGGACGGGAAATGAGCAGTTCTTC.

This clonotype appeared many times. CDR3 in DNA: TGTGCCAGCAGCTTTGGCGGGGCGGGTTACGAGCAGTACTTC. It yields the protein CASSFGGAGYEQYF. This chain links TRBV7-2 with TRBJ2-7, with D perhaps matching TRBD2 (6 bases). From germline, CDR1 is SGHTA and CDR2 FQGNSA. CDR3 size: 14 residues. Trimming pared 3 bases from V and 4 bases from J, leaving 13 bases between.

This clonotype was counted between two and nine times. The chain has TRBV10-2 and TRBJ2-2, with D possibly matching TRBD2 (6 bases). Germline CDR1 is WSHSY and CDR2 is SAAADI. Trimming removed 6 bases from V and 7 bases from J, with 15 bases in between. The CDR3 spans 14 residues. The CDR3, as DNA: TGCGCCAGCAGCGGGACGGAGGGTATCGGGGAGCTGTTTTTT. Protein product: CASSGTEGIGELFF.

This clonotype was detected many times. This rearrangement joins TRBV11-2 to TRBJ2-3, with 15 bases fitting TRBD2. Trimming removed 0 bases from V and 0 bases from J; junction bases left unmatched: 1. The CDR3 loop spans 18 amino acids. Germline V gene sequence: CDR1 SGHAT, CDR2 FQNNGV. The CDR3 loop is CASSLDGLAGGSTDTQYF. For the CDR3, the DNA is TGTGCCAGCAGCTTAGATGGACTAGCGGGAGGGAGCACAGATACGCAGTATTTT.